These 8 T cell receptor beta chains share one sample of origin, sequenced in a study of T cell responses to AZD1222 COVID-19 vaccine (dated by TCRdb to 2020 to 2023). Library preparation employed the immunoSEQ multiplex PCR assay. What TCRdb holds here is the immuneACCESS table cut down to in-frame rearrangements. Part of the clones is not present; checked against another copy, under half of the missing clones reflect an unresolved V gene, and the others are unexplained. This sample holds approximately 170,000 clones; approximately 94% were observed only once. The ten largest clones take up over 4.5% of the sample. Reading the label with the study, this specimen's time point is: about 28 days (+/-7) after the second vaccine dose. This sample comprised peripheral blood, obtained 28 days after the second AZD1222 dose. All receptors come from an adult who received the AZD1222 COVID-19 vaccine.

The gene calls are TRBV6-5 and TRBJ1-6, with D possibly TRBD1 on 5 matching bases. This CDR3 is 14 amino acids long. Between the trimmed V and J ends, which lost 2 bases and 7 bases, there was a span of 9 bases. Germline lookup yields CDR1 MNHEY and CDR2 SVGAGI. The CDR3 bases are TGTGCCAGCAGTTACGGGGGACGGAATTCACCCCTCCACTTT. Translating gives CASSYGGRNSPLHF.

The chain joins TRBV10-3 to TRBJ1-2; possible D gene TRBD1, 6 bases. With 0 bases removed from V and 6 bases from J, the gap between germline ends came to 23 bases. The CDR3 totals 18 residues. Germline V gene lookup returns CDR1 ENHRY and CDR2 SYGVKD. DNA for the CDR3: TGTGCCATCAGTGAGTCGTCATCAAGCGGCAGGGGTTTAGATGGCTACACCTTC. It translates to CAISESSSSGRGLDGYTF.

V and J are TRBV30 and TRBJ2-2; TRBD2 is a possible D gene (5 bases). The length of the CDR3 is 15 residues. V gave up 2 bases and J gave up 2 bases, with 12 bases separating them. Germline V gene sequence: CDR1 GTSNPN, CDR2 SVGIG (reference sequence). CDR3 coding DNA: TGTGCCTGGAGTCTCGCGGAGGTAAACACCGGGGAGCTGTTTTTT. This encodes CAWSLAEVNTGELFF.

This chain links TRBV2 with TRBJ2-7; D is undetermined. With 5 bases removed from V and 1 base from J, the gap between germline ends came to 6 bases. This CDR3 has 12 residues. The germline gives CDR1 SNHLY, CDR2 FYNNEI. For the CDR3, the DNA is TGTGCCAGCAGTTTGGGATCCTACGAGCAGTACTTC. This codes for CASSLGSYEQYF.

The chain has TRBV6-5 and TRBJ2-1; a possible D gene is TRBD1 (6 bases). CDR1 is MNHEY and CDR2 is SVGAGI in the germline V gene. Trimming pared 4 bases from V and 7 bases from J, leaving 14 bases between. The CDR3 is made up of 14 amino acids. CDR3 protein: CASSFEQGYNEQFF. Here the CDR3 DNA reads TGTGCCAGCAGTTTCGAACAGGGTTATAATGAGCAGTTCTTC.

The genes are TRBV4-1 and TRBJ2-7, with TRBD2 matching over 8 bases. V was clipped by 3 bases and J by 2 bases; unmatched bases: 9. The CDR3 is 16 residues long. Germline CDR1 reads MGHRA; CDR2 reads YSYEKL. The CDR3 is CASSQPTSGPPYEQYF. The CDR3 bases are TGCGCCAGCAGCCAGCCAACTAGCGGACCCCCCTACGAGCAGTACTTC.

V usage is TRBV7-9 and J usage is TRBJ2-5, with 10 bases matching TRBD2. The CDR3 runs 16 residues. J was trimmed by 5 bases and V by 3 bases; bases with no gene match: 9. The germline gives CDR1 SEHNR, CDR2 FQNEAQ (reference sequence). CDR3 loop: CASSFPLAGVRETQYF. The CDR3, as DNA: TGTGCCAGCAGCTTCCCGCTAGCGGGAGTAAGGGAGACCCAGTACTTC.

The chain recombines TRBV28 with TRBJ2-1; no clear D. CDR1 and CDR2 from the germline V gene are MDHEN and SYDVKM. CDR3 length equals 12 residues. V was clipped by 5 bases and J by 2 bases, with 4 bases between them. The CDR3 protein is CASSPPYNEQFF. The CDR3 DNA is TGTGCCAGCAGTCCTCCCTACAATGAGCAGTTCTTC.